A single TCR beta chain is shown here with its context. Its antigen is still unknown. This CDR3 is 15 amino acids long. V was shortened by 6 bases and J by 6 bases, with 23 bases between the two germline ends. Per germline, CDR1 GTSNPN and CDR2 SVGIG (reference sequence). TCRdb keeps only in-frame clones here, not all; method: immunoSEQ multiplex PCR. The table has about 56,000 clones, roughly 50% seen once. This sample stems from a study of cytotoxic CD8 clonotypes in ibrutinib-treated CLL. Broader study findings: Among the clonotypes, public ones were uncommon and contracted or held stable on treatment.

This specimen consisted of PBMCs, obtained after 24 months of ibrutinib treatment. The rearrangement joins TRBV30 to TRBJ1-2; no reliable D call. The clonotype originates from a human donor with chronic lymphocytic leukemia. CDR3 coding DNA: TGTGCCTGCCGAGGGTTAGGGAGTTCAACTGATGGCTACACCTTC. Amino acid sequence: CACRGLGSSTDGYTF.